The following is a T cell receptor (beta chain) sequence with its context. The data were taken from a study of blood T cell repertoires in COVID-19. The wider study: The United States, Italy and Spain provided the acute and convalescent COVID-19 samples. T cells, B-cell-depleted T cells, or PBMCs provided the cDNA or gDNA that served as material.

Trimming at V came to 4 bases and at J to 1 base, leaving 4 bases not matched to a gene. Germline lookup yields CDR1 SGDLS and CDR2 YYNGEE. CDR3 length equals 15 residues. In the original processing: Reference gene primers were amplified, and this amplification served to estimate nucleated cell counts. The table came from immunoSEQ multiplex PCR; TCRdb's copy has only in-frame clones and leaves some out. D and trimming come from the DNA, and the V and J calls and clone size come from that table. The repertoire includes tens of thousands of clones, roughly nine tenths of them detected once, and 9.5% to 13% sits in the top ten.

This receptor was taken from a human donor with acute or convalescent COVID-19. The donor label of this sample is uncertain. Sequencing was performed on peripheral blood. J is TRBJ1-5 and V is TRBV9; TRBD1 matches at 8 bases. CDR3 nucleotide sequence: TGTGCCAGCAGCTCGTCAGGGGGCAGCAATCAGCCCCAGCATTTT. Protein sequence: CASSSSGGSNQPQHF. Full variable domain (outside the CDR3, taken from reference TRBV9 and TRBJ1-5): DSGVTQTPKHLITATGQRVTLRCSPRSGDLSVYWYQQSLDQGLQFLIQYYNGEERAKGNILERFSAQQFPDLHSELNLSSLELGDSALYFCASSSSGGSNQPQHFGDGTRLSIL.